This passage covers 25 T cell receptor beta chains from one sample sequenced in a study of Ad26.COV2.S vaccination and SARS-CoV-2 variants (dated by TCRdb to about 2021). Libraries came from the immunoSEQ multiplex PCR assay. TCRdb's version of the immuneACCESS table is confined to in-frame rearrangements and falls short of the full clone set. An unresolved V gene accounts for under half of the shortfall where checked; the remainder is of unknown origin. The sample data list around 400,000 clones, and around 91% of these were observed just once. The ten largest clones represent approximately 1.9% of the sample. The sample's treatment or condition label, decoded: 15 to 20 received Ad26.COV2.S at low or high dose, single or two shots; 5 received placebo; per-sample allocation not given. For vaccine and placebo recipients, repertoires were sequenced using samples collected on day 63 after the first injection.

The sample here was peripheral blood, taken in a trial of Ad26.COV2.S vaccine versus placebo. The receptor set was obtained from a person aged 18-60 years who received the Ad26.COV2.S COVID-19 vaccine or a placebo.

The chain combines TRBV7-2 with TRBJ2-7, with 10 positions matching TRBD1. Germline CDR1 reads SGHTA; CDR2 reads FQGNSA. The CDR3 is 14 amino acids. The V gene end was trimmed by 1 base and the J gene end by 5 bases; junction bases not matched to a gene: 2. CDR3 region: CASSLGQGADEQYF. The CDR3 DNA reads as TGTGCCAGCAGCTTAGGACAGGGGGCCGACGAGCAGTACTTC.

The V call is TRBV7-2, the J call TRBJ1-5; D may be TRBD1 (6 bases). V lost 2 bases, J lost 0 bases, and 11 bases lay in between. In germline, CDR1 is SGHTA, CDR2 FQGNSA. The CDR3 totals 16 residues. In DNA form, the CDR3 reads TGTGCCAGCAGCTTATGGGGCAGGGGTAGCAATCAGCCCCAGCATTTT. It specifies CASSLWGRGSNQPQHF.

The CDR3 loop reads CASSRQQGLVDNEQFF. In DNA, the CDR3 is TGTGCCAGCAGTCGTCAACAGGGGCTAGTCGACAATGAGCAGTTCTTC. The J gene is TRBJ2-1, the V gene TRBV28; 7 bases line up with TRBD1. This CDR3 comprises 16 residues. V dropped 5 bases and J dropped 5; count of bases not matched to a gene: 12. Per germline, CDR1 MDHEN and CDR2 SYDVKM.

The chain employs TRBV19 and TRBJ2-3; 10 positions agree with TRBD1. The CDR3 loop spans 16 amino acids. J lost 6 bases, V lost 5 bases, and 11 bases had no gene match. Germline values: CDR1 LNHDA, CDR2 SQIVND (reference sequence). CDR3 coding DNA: TGTGCCAGTAGTGATATCCCGGGACAGGGGACGGATACGCAGTATTTT. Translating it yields CASSDIPGQGTDTQYF.

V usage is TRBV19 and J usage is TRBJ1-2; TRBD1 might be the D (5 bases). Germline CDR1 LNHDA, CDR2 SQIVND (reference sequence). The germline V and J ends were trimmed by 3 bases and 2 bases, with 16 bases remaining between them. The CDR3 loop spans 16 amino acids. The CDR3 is CASSIRRPQGNYGYTF. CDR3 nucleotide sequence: TGTGCCAGTAGTATCCGCCGACCGCAGGGAAACTATGGCTACACCTTC.

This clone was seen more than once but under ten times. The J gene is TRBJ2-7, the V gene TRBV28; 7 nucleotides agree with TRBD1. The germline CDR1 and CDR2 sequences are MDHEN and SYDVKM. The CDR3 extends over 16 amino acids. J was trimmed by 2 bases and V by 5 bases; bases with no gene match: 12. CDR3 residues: CASSPPHQTGTYEQYF. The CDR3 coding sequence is TGTGCCAGCAGTCCACCCCATCAGACAGGGACCTACGAGCAGTACTTC.

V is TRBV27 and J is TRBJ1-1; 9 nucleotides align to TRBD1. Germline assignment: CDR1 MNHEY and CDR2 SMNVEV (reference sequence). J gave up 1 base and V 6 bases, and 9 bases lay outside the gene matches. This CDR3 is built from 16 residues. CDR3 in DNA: TGTGCCAGCAGAAACAGGGGGCTAAGGCCGAACACTGAAGCTTTCTTT. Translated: CASRNRGLRPNTEAFF.

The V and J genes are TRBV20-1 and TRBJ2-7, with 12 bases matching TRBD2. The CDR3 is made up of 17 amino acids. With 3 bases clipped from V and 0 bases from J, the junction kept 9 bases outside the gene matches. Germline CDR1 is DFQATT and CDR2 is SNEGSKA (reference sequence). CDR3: CSASSRATSGSSYEQYF. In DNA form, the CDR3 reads TGCAGTGCTAGTAGCCGGGCGACTAGCGGGAGCTCCTACGAGCAGTACTTC.

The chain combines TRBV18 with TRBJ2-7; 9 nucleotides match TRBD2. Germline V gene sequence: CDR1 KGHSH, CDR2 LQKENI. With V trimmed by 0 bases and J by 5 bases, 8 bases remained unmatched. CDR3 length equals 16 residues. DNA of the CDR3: TGTGCCAGCTCACCACCACCGGGACTAGCTCGCCACGAGCAGTACTTC. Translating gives CASSPPPGLARHEQYF.

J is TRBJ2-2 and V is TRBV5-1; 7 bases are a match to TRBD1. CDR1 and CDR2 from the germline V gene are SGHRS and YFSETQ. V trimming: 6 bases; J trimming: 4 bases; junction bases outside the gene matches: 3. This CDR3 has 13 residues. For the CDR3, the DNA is TGCGCCAGCAACGACAGGGCCACCGGGGAGCTGTTTTTT. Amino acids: CASNDRATGELFF. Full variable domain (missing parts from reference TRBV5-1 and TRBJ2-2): KAGVTQTPRYLIKTRGQQVTLSCSPISGHRSVSWYQQTPGQGLQFLFEYFSETQRNKGNFPGRFSGRQFSNSRSEMNVSTLELGDSALYLCASNDRATGELFFGEGSRLTVL.

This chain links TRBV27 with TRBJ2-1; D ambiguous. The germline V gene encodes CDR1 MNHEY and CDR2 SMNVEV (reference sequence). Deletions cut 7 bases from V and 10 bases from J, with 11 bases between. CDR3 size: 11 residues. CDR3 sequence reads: CASIWGGEQFF. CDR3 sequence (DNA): TGTGCCAGCATTTGGGGTGGGGAGCAGTTCTTC.

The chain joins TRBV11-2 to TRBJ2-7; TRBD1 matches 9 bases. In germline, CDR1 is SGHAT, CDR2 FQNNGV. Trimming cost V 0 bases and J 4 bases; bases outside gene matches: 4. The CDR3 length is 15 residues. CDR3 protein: CASSLETGGLYEQYF. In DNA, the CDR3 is TGTGCCAGCAGCTTAGAAACAGGGGGCCTATACGAGCAGTACTTC.

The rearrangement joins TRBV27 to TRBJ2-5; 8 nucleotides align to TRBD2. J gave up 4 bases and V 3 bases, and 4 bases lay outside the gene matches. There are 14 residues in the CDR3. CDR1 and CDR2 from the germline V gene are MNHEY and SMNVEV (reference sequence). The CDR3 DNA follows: TGTGCCAGCAGTTTGATCGCGGGAGGAGAGACCCAGTACTTC. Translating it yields CASSLIAGGETQYF.

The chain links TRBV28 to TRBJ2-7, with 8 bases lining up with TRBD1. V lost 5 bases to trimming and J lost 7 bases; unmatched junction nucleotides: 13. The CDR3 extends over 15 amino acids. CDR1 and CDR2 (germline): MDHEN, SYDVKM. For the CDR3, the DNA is TGTGCCAGCAGTAGCCACGGGACAGGCCCCTGGGAGCAGTACTTC. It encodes CASSSHGTGPWEQYF.

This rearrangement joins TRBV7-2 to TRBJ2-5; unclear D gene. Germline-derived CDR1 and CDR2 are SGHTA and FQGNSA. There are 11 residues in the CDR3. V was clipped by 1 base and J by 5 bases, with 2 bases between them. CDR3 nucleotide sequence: TGTGCCAGCAGCTTAGATGAGACCCAGTACTTC. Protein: CASSLDETQYF.

The CDR3 DNA is TGTGCCAGCAGCTTGGCCGGGGGAGCGGCCGTTCAAGAGACCCAGTACTTC. It codes for CASSLAGGAAVQETQYF. The rearrangement uses TRBV5-4 and TRBJ2-5; maybe TRBD2 (6 bases). The CDR3 contains 17 residues. The V and J ends lost 0 bases and 2 bases respectively, with 17 bases between them. CDR1 is SGHNT and CDR2 is YYREEE in the germline V gene (reference sequence).

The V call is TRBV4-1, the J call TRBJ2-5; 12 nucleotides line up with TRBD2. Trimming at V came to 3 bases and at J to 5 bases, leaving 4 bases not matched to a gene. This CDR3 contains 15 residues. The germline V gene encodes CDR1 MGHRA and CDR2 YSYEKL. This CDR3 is CASSHRTSGTETQYF. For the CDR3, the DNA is TGCGCCAGCAGCCACCGGACTAGCGGGACGGAGACCCAGTACTTC.

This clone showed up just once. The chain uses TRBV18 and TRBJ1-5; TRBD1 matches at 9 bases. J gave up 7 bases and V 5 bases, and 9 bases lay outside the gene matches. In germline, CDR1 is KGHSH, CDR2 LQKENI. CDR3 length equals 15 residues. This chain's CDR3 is CASSTGQGGSQPQHF. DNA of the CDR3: TGTGCCAGCTCAACGGGACAGGGTGGGAGCCAGCCCCAGCATTTT.

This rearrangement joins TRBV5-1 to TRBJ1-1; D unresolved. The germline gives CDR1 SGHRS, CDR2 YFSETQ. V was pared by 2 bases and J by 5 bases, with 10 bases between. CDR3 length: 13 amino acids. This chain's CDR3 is CASSLKGGTEAFF. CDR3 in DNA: TGCGCCAGCAGCTTAAAGGGAGGGACTGAAGCTTTCTTT.

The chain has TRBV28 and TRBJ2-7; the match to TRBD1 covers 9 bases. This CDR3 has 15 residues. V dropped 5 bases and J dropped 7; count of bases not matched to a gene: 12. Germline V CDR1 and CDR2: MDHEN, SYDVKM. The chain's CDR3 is CASSPIQGALKEQYF. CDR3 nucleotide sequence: TGTGCCAGCAGTCCGATACAGGGGGCTCTGAAGGAGCAGTACTTC.

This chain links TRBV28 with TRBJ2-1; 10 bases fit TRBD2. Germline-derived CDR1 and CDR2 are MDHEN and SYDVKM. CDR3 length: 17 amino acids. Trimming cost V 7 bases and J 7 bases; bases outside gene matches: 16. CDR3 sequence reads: CASTHRSSGRAGNEQFF. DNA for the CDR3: TGTGCCAGCACCCATCGTTCCAGCGGGAGGGCCGGGAATGAGCAGTTCTTC.

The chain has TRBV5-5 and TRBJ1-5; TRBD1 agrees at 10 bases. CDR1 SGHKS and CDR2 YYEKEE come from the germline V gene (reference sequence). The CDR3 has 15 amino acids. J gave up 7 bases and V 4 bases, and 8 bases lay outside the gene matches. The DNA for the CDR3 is TGTGCCAGCAGCGCCGGGACAGGGGCCGGACAGCCCCAGCATTTT. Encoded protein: CASSAGTGAGQPQHF. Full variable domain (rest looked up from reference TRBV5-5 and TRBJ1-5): DAGVTQSPTHLIKTRGQQVTLRCSPISGHKSVSWYQQVLGQGPQFIFQYYEKEERGRGNFPDRFSARQFPNYSSELNVNALLLGDSALYLCASSAGTGAGQPQHFGDGTRLSIL.

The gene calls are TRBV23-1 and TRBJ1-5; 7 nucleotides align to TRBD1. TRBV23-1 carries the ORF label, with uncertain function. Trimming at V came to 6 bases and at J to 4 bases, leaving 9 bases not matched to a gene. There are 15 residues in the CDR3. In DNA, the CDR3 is TGCGCCAGCAGAACCGCCCGGGACAGTAATCAGCCCCAGCATTTT. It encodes CASRTARDSNQPQHF.

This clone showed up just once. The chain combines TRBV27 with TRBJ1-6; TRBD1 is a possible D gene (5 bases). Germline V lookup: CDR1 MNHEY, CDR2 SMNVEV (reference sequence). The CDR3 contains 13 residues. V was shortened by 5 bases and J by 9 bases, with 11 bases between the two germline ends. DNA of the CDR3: TGTGCCAGCAGTACCGGTGGGGGTTCACCCCTCCACTTT. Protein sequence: CASSTGGGSPLHF.

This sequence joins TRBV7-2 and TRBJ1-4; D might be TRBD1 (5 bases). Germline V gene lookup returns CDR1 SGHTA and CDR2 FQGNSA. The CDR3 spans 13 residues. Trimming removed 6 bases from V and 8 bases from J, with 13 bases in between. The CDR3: CASSRQGGEKLFF. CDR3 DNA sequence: TGTGCCAGCAGTCGTCAGGGAGGCGAAAAACTGTTTTTT.